The clone carrying this T cell receptor beta chain was observed a handful of times. This record belongs to a study of beta chain features in type 1 diabetes. V was clipped by 5 bases and J by 2 bases, with 12 bases between them. Germline CDR1 is SGHTA and CDR2 is FQGNSA. The CDR3 covers 14 residues. TCRB transcripts that were expressed got sequenced, as all of the isolated RNA had been reverse transcribed. Sequencing used immunoSEQ multiplex PCR; TCRdb keeps in-frame clones, though not all of them. The data hold some 150,000 clones, with roughly 9.3% observed a single time. The specimen sequenced was central memory CD4+ T cells from blood. The gene calls are TRBV7-2 and TRBJ1-2; a possible D gene is TRBD1 (5 bases). This TCR came from a woman between 35 and 50 years old in good health. The CDR3 here is CASSLRTGNYGYTF. The DNA for the CDR3 is TGTGCCAGCAGCCTAAGAACAGGAAACTATGGCTACACCTTC.